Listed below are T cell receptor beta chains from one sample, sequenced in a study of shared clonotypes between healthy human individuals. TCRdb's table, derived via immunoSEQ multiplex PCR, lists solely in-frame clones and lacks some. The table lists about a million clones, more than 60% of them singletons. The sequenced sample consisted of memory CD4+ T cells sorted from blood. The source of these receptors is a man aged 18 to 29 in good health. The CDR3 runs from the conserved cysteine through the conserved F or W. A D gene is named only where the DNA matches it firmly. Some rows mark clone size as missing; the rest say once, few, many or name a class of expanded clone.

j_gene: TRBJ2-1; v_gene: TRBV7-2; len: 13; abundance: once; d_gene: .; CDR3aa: CASSLYITTEQFF; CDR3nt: TGTGCCAGCAGCTTATATATAACGACCGAGCAGTTCTTC
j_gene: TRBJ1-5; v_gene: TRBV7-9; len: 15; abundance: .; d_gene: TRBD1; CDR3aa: CASSPQGALTQPQHF; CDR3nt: TGTGCCAGCAGCCCACAGGGGGCCCTAACTCAGCCCCAGCATTTT
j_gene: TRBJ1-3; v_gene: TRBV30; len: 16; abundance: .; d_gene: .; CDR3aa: CAWSPLSSSSGNTIYF; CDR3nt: TGTGCCTGGAGTCCCCTATCTTCAAGCTCTGGAAACACCATATATTTT
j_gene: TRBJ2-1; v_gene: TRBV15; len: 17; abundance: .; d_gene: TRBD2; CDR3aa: CATSRVASGGARNEQFF; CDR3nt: TGTGCCACCAGCAGAGTTGCTAGCGGGGGGGCGAGGAATGAGCAGTTCTTC
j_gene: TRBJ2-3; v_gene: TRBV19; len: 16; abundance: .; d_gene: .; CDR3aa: CASSIRRRAGTDTQYF; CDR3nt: TGTGCCAGTAGTATCCGTAGACGGGCCGGCACAGATACGCAGTATTTT
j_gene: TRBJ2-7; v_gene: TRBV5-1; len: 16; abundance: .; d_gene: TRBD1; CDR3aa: CASSQLYRGSAYEQYF; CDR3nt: TGCGCCAGCAGCCAATTATACAGGGGTTCAGCCTACGAGCAGTACTTC
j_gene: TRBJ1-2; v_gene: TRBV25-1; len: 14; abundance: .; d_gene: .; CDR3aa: CASSDPTGLHGYTF; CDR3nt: TGTGCCAGCAGTGACCCTACAGGGTTGCATGGCTACACCTTC
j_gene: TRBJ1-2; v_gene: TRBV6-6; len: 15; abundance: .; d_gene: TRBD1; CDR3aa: CASIMTGSLGYGYTF; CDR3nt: TGTGCCAGCATCATGACAGGGTCTTTAGGTTATGGCTACACCTTC
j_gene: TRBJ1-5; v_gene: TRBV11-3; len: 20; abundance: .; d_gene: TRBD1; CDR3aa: CASSHGQGPTPLYSNQPQHF; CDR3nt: TGTGCCAGCAGCCACGGACAGGGCCCCACTCCCCTCTATAGCAATCAGCCCCAGCATTTT
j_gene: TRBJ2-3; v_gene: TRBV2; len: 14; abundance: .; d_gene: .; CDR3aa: CASSAEVGADTQYF; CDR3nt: TGTGCCAGCAGTGCCGAAGTAGGGGCAGATACGCAGTATTTT
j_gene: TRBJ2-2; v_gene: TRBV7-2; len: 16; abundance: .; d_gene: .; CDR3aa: CASSLSATGLIGELFF; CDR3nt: TGTGCCAGCAGCTTATCTGCCACAGGACTCATCGGGGAGCTGTTTTTT
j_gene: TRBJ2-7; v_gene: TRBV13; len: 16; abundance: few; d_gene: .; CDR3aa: CASTLWWGDSGRSQYF; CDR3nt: TGTGCCAGCACCTTGTGGTGGGGGGACTCAGGACGATCGCAGTACTTC
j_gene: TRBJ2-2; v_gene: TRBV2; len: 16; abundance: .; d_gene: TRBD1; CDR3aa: CASSRPGQGNTGELFF; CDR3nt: TGTGCCAGCAGCCGGCCGGGACAGGGGAACACCGGGGAGCTGTTTTTT
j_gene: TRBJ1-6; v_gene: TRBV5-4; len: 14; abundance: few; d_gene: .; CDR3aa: CASSFGFAGSPLHF; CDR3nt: TGTGCCAGCAGCTTTGGTTTCGCAGGTTCACCCCTCCACTTT